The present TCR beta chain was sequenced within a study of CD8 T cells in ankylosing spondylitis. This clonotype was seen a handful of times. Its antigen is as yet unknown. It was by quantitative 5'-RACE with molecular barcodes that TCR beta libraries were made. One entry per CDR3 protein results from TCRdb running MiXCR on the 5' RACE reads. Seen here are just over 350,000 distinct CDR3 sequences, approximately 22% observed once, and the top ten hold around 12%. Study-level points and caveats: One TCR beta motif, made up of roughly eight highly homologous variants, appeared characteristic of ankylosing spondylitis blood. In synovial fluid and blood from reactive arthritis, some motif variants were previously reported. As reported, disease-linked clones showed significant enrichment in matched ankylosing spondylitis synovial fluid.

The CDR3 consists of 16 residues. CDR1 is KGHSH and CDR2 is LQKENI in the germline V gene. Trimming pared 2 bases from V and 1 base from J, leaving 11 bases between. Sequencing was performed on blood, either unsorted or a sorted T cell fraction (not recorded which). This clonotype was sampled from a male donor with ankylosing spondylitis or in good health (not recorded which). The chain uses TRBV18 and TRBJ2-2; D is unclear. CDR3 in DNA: TGTGCCAGCTCACCAGGCGGTGAACGGAACACCGGGGAGCTGTTTTTT. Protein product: CASSPGGERNTGELFF. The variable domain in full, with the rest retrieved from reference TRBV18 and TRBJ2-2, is NAGVMQNPRHLVRRRGQEARLRCSPMKGHSHVYWYRQLPEEGLKFMVYLQKENIIDESGMPKERFSAEFPKEGPSILRIQQVVRGDSAAYFCASSPGGERNTGELFFGEGSRLTVL.